Listed here are 13 T cell receptor beta chains from one sample, sequenced in a study of T cell responses to AZD1222 COVID-19 vaccine. Clones were sequenced by immunoSEQ multiplex PCR, and TCRdb holds only the in-frame ones, with some missing. The sample contains about 140,000 clones, 88% of which appear only once. The sample in question was peripheral blood, obtained 28 days after the second AZD1222 dose. The receptors were sampled from an adult who received the AZD1222 COVID-19 vaccine.

The chain combines TRBV30 with TRBJ1-5, with 7 bases matching TRBD1. CDR3 length: 15 amino acids. Germline V gives CDR1 GTSNPN, CDR2 SVGIG (reference sequence). J gave up 2 bases and V 2 bases, and 6 bases lay outside the gene matches. Written as DNA, the CDR3 is TGTGCCTGGAGTCGGGACAGTCGTGGCAATCAGCCCCAGCATTTT. It encodes CAWSRDSRGNQPQHF.

The rearrangement uses TRBV6-5 and TRBJ2-3, with TRBD1 matching 10 bases. Trimming cost V 5 bases and J 10 bases; bases outside gene matches: 9. Germline-derived CDR1 and CDR2 are MNHEY and SVGAGI. The CDR3 sequence is 14 residues long. For the CDR3, the DNA is TGTGCCAGCAGTAGGGACAGGGGCCAGGGGTCGCAGTATTTT. Translation: CASSRDRGQGSQYF.

The rearrangement joins TRBV29-1 to TRBJ1-1, with 9 bases identical to TRBD1. The length of the CDR3 is 13 residues. The V and J ends lost 7 bases and 10 bases, in that order; junction bases with no gene match: 13. Germline V gene data show CDR1 as SQVTM and CDR2 as ANQGSEA. The DNA of the CDR3 is TGCAGCGCTAGGAAGGGACAGGGTAATGGAGCTTTCTTT. This codes for CSARKGQGNGAFF.

The V gene is TRBV9, the J gene TRBJ1-2, with D perhaps TRBD1 (6 bases). The germline V gene has CDR1 SGDLS and CDR2 YYNGEE. The V end was cut by 0 bases, the J end by 4 bases, with 10 bases between. The CDR3 consists of 14 residues. The CDR3 is CASSVVGGLYGYTF. The DNA for the CDR3 is TGTGCCAGCAGCGTAGTTGGGGGGCTCTATGGCTACACCTTC.

The table lists this clone with a count of one. The CDR3 region has the DNA TGTGCCACCAGCAGATCGGGGAAACATCAGCCCCAGCATTTT. Residues: CATSRSGKHQPQHF. V and J are TRBV15 and TRBJ1-5; the D is unclear. Germline V gene data show CDR1 as LNHNV and CDR2 as YYDKDF (reference sequence). Trimming took 2 bases from V and 5 from J, leaving 10 bases between them. The CDR3 loop spans 14 amino acids.

The gene calls are TRBV12-3 or TRBV12-4 and TRBJ2-5; a possible D gene is TRBD2 (6 bases). V lost 6 bases to trimming and J lost 5 bases, with 10 bases between them. This CDR3 region has 12 residues. The CDR3, as DNA: TGTGCCAGCAGGGGGAGGCAGGAGACCCAGTACTTC. This translates into CASRGRQETQYF.

This clone was observed a few times. CDR3 sequence: CASSPGNMNTEAFF. In DNA form, the CDR3 reads TGTGCCAGCAGCCCGGGCAACATGAACACTGAAGCTTTCTTT. The gene calls are TRBV7-9 and TRBJ1-1; D unresolved. Germline CDR1 SEHNR, CDR2 FQNEAQ (reference sequence). Trimming pared 5 bases from V and 0 bases from J, leaving 10 bases between. The CDR3 is 14 residues long.

J is TRBJ2-1 and V is TRBV5-1; D gene ambiguous. The V gene's germline CDR1 is SGHRS and CDR2 YFSETQ. This CDR3 contains 16 residues. V was clipped by 4 bases and J by 0 bases, with 14 bases between them. The CDR3 bases are TGCGCCAGCAGCACGGGCGCCAAGAACTCCTACAATGAGCAGTTCTTC. Its protein is CASSTGAKNSYNEQFF. Variable domain in full (rest from reference TRBV5-1 and TRBJ2-1): KAGVTQTPRYLIKTRGQQVTLSCSPISGHRSVSWYQQTPGQGLQFLFEYFSETQRNKGNFPGRFSGRQFSNSRSEMNVSTLELGDSALYLCASSTGAKNSYNEQFFGPGTRLTVL.

This chain joins TRBV27 and TRBJ2-7; maybe TRBD1 (6 bases). The V end was cut by 4 bases, the J end by 3 bases, with 10 bases between. The CDR3 sequence is 13 residues long. The V gene's germline CDR1 is MNHEY and CDR2 SMNVEV (reference sequence). The CDR3 DNA sequence: TGTGCCAGCAGTTCAAGGGGGTACTACGAGCAGTACTTC. Translation gives CASSSRGYYEQYF.

This chain joins TRBV6-4 and TRBJ1-1, with TRBD1 identical over 8 bases. Trimming at V came to 6 bases and at J to 4 bases, leaving 4 bases not matched to a gene. Germline CDR1 reads MRHNA; CDR2 reads SNTAGT. CDR3 length equals 13 residues. Written as DNA, the CDR3 is TGTGCCAGCAGCGCGACAGGGGCCACTGAAGCTTTCTTT. Its protein product is CASSATGATEAFF.

This sequence joins TRBV3-1 (or the pseudogene TRBV3-2) and TRBJ2-1; maybe TRBD2 (6 bases). The germline V and J ends were trimmed by 4 bases and 9 bases, with 10 bases remaining between them. This CDR3 has 12 amino acids. In germline, CDR1 is LGHDT, CDR2 YNNKEL (reference sequence). For the CDR3, the DNA is TGTGCCAGCAGCCTTAGCGGCACTGAGCAGTTCTTC. Its protein product is CASSLSGTEQFF.

This clone is a singleton in its sample. This chain connects TRBV23-1 to TRBJ2-2, with D perhaps being TRBD1 or TRBD2 (6 bases each). TRBV23-1 carries the ORF label, with uncertain function. The CDR3 is made up of 17 amino acids. V lost 10 bases and J lost 2, with 23 bases in between. CDR3 residues: CATDRGRLAPNTGELFF. CDR3 DNA: TGCGCCACGGACCGGGGGCGACTCGCCCCCAACACCGGGGAGCTGTTTTTT.

The chain has TRBV4-1 and TRBJ1-6; TRBD1 is a possible D gene (5 bases). V was cut by 1 base and J by 8 bases, with 15 bases left in between. This CDR3 has 16 amino acids. The germline gives CDR1 MGHRA, CDR2 YSYEKL. The CDR3 reads CASSQGPAVGDSPLHF. In DNA form, the CDR3 reads TGCGCCAGCAGCCAAGGGCCGGCCGTGGGGGATTCACCCCTCCACTTT.